This T cell receptor (beta chain) was profiled in a study of cytomegalovirus exposure and HLA in healthy donors. Whole-study results and caveats: The study listed approximately 160 cytomegalovirus-associated TCR beta chains. Indistinguishable V segments such as TRBV6-2 and TRBV6-3 were excluded. The study carried out a later analysis of TCR beta sequences. It associated 16,951 of them with specific HLA alleles at a false discovery rate of 0.05.

CDR3 length: 15 amino acids. Trimming removed 4 bases at V and 5 bases at J, with 16 bases between. Germline-derived CDR1 and CDR2 are SGHRS and YFSETQ. The PCR made use of 60 Vbeta and 13 Jbeta primers. Assay: immunoSEQ multiplex PCR; the TCRdb copy retains only in-frame clones and omits some. This table has under 250,000 clones, roughly four fifths appearing once. Comments on this clone: Its antigen is not identified.

This sequence joins TRBV5-1 and TRBJ1-5; D gene ambiguous. Input material: PBMCs. The sequence was obtained from a man aged 25-45 years in good health and CMV-seronegative. The DNA of the CDR3 is TGCGCCAGCAGCCCAGGCAGCGCGGGAGATCAGCCCCAGCATTTT. It specifies CASSPGSAGDQPQHF.